This passage covers 31 T cell receptor beta chains from one sample sequenced in a study of breast tumors, draining lymph nodes, adjacent tissues. Using its own MiXCR run on the multiplex PCR reads, TCRdb lists one record per CDR3 protein. This repertoire shows just over 30,000 distinct CDR3 sequences, roughly three fifths found once; its top ten account for 15% to 20%. The sequencing input was breast tumor tissue. The receptors shown here come from a female donor with breast cancer. Some clones in this sample may be carry-over from other donors' samples.

The V and J genes are TRBV14 and TRBJ2-1; a possible D gene is TRBD1 (6 bases). Per germline, CDR1 SGHDN and CDR2 FVKESK. This CDR3 comprises 12 residues. V was clipped by 5 bases and J by 10 bases, with 12 bases between them. The CDR3 DNA follows: TGTGCCAGCAGCGATTACAGGGCCGAGCAGTTCTTC. It yields the protein CASSDYRAEQFF.

The chain recombines TRBV20-1 with TRBJ2-3; TRBD1 is a possible D gene (6 bases). The CDR3 totals 14 residues. CDR1 and CDR2 from the germline V gene are DFQATT and SNEGSKA (reference sequence). Trimming removed 5 bases at V and 2 bases at J, with 14 bases between. The CDR3 sequence: CSAPDSFLTDTQYF. CDR3 DNA sequence: TGCAGTGCTCCGGACAGTTTCCTCACAGATACGCAGTATTTT.

The chain links TRBV19 to TRBJ1-5; D is possibly TRBD1 (5 bases). CDR3 size: 15 residues. Germline CDR1 LNHDA, CDR2 SQIVND (reference sequence). The V gene lost 4 bases and the J gene lost 7 bases, with 17 bases spanning the gap. Here the CDR3 reads CASSTTGGSMQPQHF. In DNA form, the CDR3 reads TGTGCCAGTAGTACCACCGGGGGATCGATGCAGCCCCAGCATTTT.

The chain uses TRBV11-2 and TRBJ2-1; D is undetermined. Germline V lookup: CDR1 SGHAT, CDR2 FQNNGV. The V end lost 5 bases, the J end lost 5 bases, and 7 bases lay between the germline ends. The CDR3 loop spans 12 amino acids. CDR3 sequence: CASSHPNNEQFF. The CDR3 nucleotides are TGTGCCAGCAGCCACCCCAACAATGAGCAGTTCTTC.

With respect to this clonotype: Mismatch with germline at one junction end may stem from a read error. The V and J genes are TRBV20-1 and TRBJ2-1; D gene uncertain. Germline CDR1 reads DFQATT; CDR2 reads SNEGSKA (reference sequence). The CDR3 is made up of 14 amino acids. CDR3 DNA: TGCAGTGCTAGAGACCCGTACCGGCCGAATGAGCGGTTCTTC. It encodes CSARDPYRPNERFF.

The chain uses TRBV7-2 and TRBJ2-3; TRBD1 matches 7 bases. The CDR3 totals 14 residues. Trimming took 1 base from V and 4 from J; bases not matched to a gene: 2. CDR1 is SGHTA and CDR2 is FQGNSA in the germline V gene. This chain's CDR3 is CASSLGQGPDTQYF. The CDR3 nucleotides read TGTGCCAGCAGCTTAGGACAGGGCCCAGATACGCAGTATTTT.

This clonotype was recorded a few times. J is TRBJ1-2 and V is TRBV29-1, with TRBD1 as a possible D gene (5 bases). This CDR3 has 13 residues. V was pared by 4 bases and J by 2 bases, with 11 bases between. The V gene's germline CDR1 is SQVTM and CDR2 ANQGSEA. CDR3 sequence: CSVAGGLNYGYTF. CDR3 in DNA: TGCAGCGTTGCGGGGGGACTAAACTATGGCTACACCTTC.

This clonotype was counted at least ten times. The V and J genes are TRBV11-2 and TRBJ2-5; unclear D gene. The CDR3 contains 14 residues. The germline V and J ends were trimmed by 0 bases and 4 bases, with 9 bases remaining between them. Per the germline V gene, CDR1 is SGHAT and CDR2 is FQNNGV. The CDR3 reads CASSLEVLGETQYF. In nucleotides, the CDR3 is TGTGCCAGCAGCTTAGAAGTCCTTGGAGAGACCCAGTACTTC.

This clonotype appeared many times. The V call is TRBV25-1, the J call TRBJ1-1; 12 bases are a match to TRBD1. CDR3 size: 17 residues. The V gene's germline CDR1 is MGHDK and CDR2 SYGVNS. The junction had 7 bases not matched to a gene; V was cut back by 2 bases and J by 3 bases. The CDR3 spells CASSERGTGGMDTEAFF. CDR3 nucleotide sequence: TGTGCCAGCAGTGAACGGGGGACAGGGGGCATGGACACTGAAGCTTTCTTT.

The chain employs TRBV20-1 and TRBJ2-5; 8 positions match TRBD2. The V segment lost 4 bases and the J segment 1 base; nucleotides outside the gene matches: 5. Germline V gene lookup returns CDR1 DFQATT and CDR2 SNEGSKA (reference sequence). The length of the CDR3 is 14 residues. CDR3 protein: CSATGLAFQETQYF. CDR3 bases: TGCAGTGCTACAGGACTAGCATTCCAAGAGACCCAGTACTTC.

In DNA, the CDR3 is TGTGCCAGCACTGGCTACACCTTC. Encoded protein: CASTGYTF. V gene TRBV7-2 combines with J gene TRBJ1-2; D call uncertain. Deletions cut 7 bases from V and 7 bases from J, with 1 base between. The V gene's germline CDR1 is SGHTA and CDR2 FQGNSA. This CDR3 has 8 amino acids.

V and J are TRBV7-9 and TRBJ2-7, with 8 bases matching TRBD2. With V trimmed by 5 bases and J by 0 bases, 15 bases remained unmatched. CDR1 and CDR2 from the germline V gene are SEHNR and FQNEAQ (reference sequence). The CDR3 has 18 residues. CDR3 sequence: CASSVDRERERDSYEQYF. The CDR3 DNA sequence: TGTGCCAGCAGCGTAGATAGAGAGCGGGAGCGAGACTCCTACGAGCAGTACTTC.

This clonotype was observed many times. A much larger clone differs from this one at a single base, so this may be a read error. CDR3 bases: TGTGCCAGCAGCCTACTCGCAGGGGACGCCTCTGGCTACACCTTC. This encodes CASSLLAGDASGYTF. The rearrangement uses TRBV11-2 and TRBJ1-2; TRBD1 is a possible D gene (6 bases). Germline CDR1 reads SGHAT; CDR2 reads FQNNGV. This CDR3 comprises 15 residues. Trimming shortened V by 5 bases and J by 7 bases, and 20 bases separated the two germline ends. The full variable domain, in which reference TRBV11-2 and TRBJ1-2 provide the parts outside the CDR3, is EAGVAQSPRYKIIEKRQSVAFWCNPISGHATLYWYQQILGQGPKLLIQFQNNGVVDDSQLPKDRFSAERLKGVDSTLKIQPAKLEDSAVYLCASSLLAGDASGYTFGSGTRLTVV.

This clonotype was counted many times. CDR3 sequence reads: CASSLRVLQETQYF. DNA of the CDR3: TGTGCCAGCAGCTTAAGGGTTTTACAAGAGACCCAGTACTTC. The chain has TRBV7-2 and TRBJ2-5, with D uncertain. This CDR3 spans 14 amino acids. Germline CDR1 and CDR2: SGHTA and FQGNSA. V lost 2 bases and J lost 2, with 9 bases in between.

V is TRBV7-6 and J is TRBJ2-3; TRBD2 agrees at 9 bases. Germline CDR1 and CDR2: SGHVS and FNYEAQ. The CDR3 is 17 amino acids. The V and J ends lost 2 bases and 4 bases, in that order; junction bases with no gene match: 10. CDR3 residues: CASSLLLAGGPADTQYF. CDR3 sequence (DNA): TGTGCCAGCAGCTTACTCCTGGCGGGAGGGCCCGCAGATACGCAGTATTTT.

This rearrangement joins TRBV11-2 to TRBJ2-1, with 7 bases that match TRBD2. Germline CDR1 SGHAT, CDR2 FQNNGV. The CDR3 sequence is 15 residues long. V shed 1 base, J shed 8 bases, and the junction held 8 bases outside the gene matches. Here the CDR3 DNA reads TGTGCCAGCAGCTTAGCCCCGGGACTAATTGATGAGCAGTTCTTC. Its translation: CASSLAPGLIDEQFF.

The chain combines TRBV12-3 or TRBV12-4 with TRBJ2-3, with 9 bases fitting TRBD2. The length of the CDR3 is 15 residues. Trimming at V came to 5 bases and at J to 6 bases, leaving 9 bases not matched to a gene. The CDR3 DNA follows: TGTGCCAGCAGTGCCGGACTAGCGATCATCGATACGCAGTATTTT. It encodes CASSAGLAIIDTQYF.

The chain uses TRBV11-2 and TRBJ1-2; D might be TRBD1 (5 bases). Germline CDR1 reads SGHAT; CDR2 reads FQNNGV. The CDR3 loop spans 17 amino acids. V was trimmed by 0 bases and J by 1 base, leaving 15 bases between them. CDR3 in DNA: TGTGCCAGCAGCTTAGACCGCGCAGGGCCCATTAACTATGGCTACACCTTC. This translates into CASSLDRAGPINYGYTF.

In nucleotides, the CDR3 is TGTGCCAGCAGTGCGATAGACAGGAACTATGGCTACACCTTC. The encoded protein is CASSAIDRNYGYTF. This sequence joins TRBV25-1 and TRBJ1-2; the D gene is possibly TRBD1 (6 bases). The V gene's germline CDR1 is MGHDK and CDR2 SYGVNS. Trimming took 4 bases from V and 2 from J, leaving 11 bases between them. CDR3 length: 14 residues.

The CDR3, as DNA: TGTGCCAGCAGCTTAGCTACGGGAACCGTTTACGAGCAGTACTTC. It codes for CASSLATGTVYEQYF. The V and J genes are TRBV7-9 and TRBJ2-7; TRBD2 is a possible D gene (5 bases). This CDR3 contains 15 residues. V was shortened by 0 bases and J by 4 bases, with 13 bases between the two germline ends. Germline assignment: CDR1 SEHNR and CDR2 FQNEAQ (reference sequence).

This chain connects TRBV15 to TRBJ2-3; 11 positions match TRBD1. V shed 5 bases, J shed 4 bases, and the junction held 8 bases outside the gene matches. The CDR3 totals 16 residues. CDR1 and CDR2 from the germline V gene are LNHNV and YYDKDF (reference sequence). The CDR3 is CATSWQPGQGADTQYF. The DNA for the CDR3 is TGTGCCACCAGCTGGCAACCGGGACAGGGGGCAGATACGCAGTATTTT.

Many counts were recorded for this clonotype. The chain has TRBV12-3 or TRBV12-4 and TRBJ2-1, with 9 nucleotides matching TRBD2. This CDR3 is built from 15 residues. The V gene end was trimmed by 1 base and the J gene end by 4 bases; junction bases not matched to a gene: 2. Written as DNA, the CDR3 is TGTGCCAGCAGTTTAGGCGGGGGGGCATACAATGAGCAGTTCTTC. Translating it yields CASSLGGGAYNEQFF.

This clonotype was observed many times. The chain uses TRBV6-5 and TRBJ1-2; the D gene is possibly TRBD1 (6 bases). This CDR3 is built from 15 residues. Trimming shortened V by 5 bases and J by 3 bases, and 16 bases separated the two germline ends. Germline values: CDR1 MNHEY, CDR2 SVGAGI. CDR3 protein: CASSLYRESDYGYTF. CDR3 nucleotide sequence: TGTGCCAGCAGTCTTTACAGGGAAAGCGACTATGGCTACACCTTC.

This clonotype was counted many times. This clone may be a read error of a much larger clone one base away. V and J are TRBV5-4 and TRBJ2-1, with 9 bases lining up with TRBD2. From germline, CDR1 is SGHNT and CDR2 YYREEE (reference sequence). V lost 7 bases and J lost 6; bases outside the gene matches: 5. CDR3 size: 13 residues. The CDR3 DNA follows: TGTGCCAGCTTGCGGGAGGGCGCCAATGAGCAGTTCTTC. It yields the protein CASLREGANEQFF.

This chain connects TRBV12-3 or TRBV12-4 to TRBJ2-3, with D perhaps TRBD1 or TRBD2 (5 bases each). This CDR3 has 14 residues. Between the trimmed V and J ends, which lost 2 bases and 9 bases, there was a span of 15 bases. CDR3 sequence reads: CASSLRGAQITQYF. DNA for the CDR3: TGTGCCAGCAGTTTACGAGGGGCACAGATAACGCAGTATTTT.

This clonotype was detected only once. This rearrangement joins TRBV19 to TRBJ1-5; no firm D call. CDR1 is LNHDA and CDR2 is SQIVND in the germline V gene (reference sequence). Between the trimmed V and J ends, which lost 9 bases and 4 bases, there was a span of 10 bases. The length of the CDR3 is 12 residues. The CDR3 loop is CASCAANQPQHF. Here the CDR3 DNA reads TGTGCCAGCTGCGCGGCGAATCAGCCCCAGCATTTT. Variable domain in full (rest from reference TRBV19 and TRBJ1-5): DGGITQSPKYLFRKEGQNVTLSCEQNLNHDAMYWYRQDPGQGLRLIYYSQIVNDFQKGDIAEGYSVSREKKESFPLTVTSAQKNPTAFYLCASCAANQPQHFGDGTRLSIL.

CDR3 DNA: TGCGCCAGCAGTCCGGGGGGGACAGGGGGCGATCAGCCCCAGCATTTT. Its translation: CASSPGGTGGDQPQHF. The V and J genes are TRBV5-1 and TRBJ1-5; TRBD1 aligns across 12 bases. V trimming: 5 bases; J trimming: 5 bases; junction bases outside the gene matches: 8. CDR1 and CDR2 from the germline V gene are SGHRS and YFSETQ. The CDR3 has 16 residues.

This clonotype was recorded at least ten times. The gene calls are TRBV6-4 and TRBJ2-2; 10 nucleotides align to TRBD1. This CDR3 spans 16 amino acids. The junction had 9 bases not matched to a gene; V was cut back by 5 bases and J by 6 bases. CDR1 and CDR2 (germline): MRHNA, SNTAGT. The CDR3 coding sequence is TGTGCCAGCAGTCAATACGGGACAGGGGTTTCCGGGGAGCTGTTTTTT. Protein sequence: CASSQYGTGVSGELFF.

This clonotype has just a few counts. The chain joins TRBV20-1 to TRBJ2-5; D uncertain. The germline gives CDR1 DFQATT, CDR2 SNEGSKA (reference sequence). CDR3 size: 12 residues. Trimming took off 7 bases at V and 2 bases at J, with 11 bases between the two ends. The CDR3 DNA reads as TGCAGTGTCTCCGGTCCGCAAGAGACCCAGTACTTC. This translates into CSVSGPQETQYF.

About this clonotype: At one end the junction does not follow the germline gene, possibly because of a read error. The chain has TRBV6-5 and TRBJ2-5, with D unclear. There are 15 residues in the CDR3. Germline V gene sequence: CDR1 MNHEY, CDR2 SVGAGI. The DNA of the CDR3 is TGTGCCAGCATTTACTCAACAGCCTCGCTGGAGACCCAGTACTTC. Its translation is CASIYSTASLETQYF.

Sample share makes this clonotype medium-sized. The chain joins TRBV2 to TRBJ1-3, with a tentative D call TRBD1 (5 bases). Germline CDR1 SNHLY, CDR2 FYNNEI. The CDR3 consists of 16 residues. The V end was cut by 1 base, the J end by 0 bases, with 10 bases between. The CDR3 DNA reads TGTGCCAGCAGTGAAGTGGGGGTAATCTCTGGAAACACCATATATTTT. Protein product: CASSEVGVISGNTIYF.